Following are 12 T cell receptor beta chains from one sample sequenced in a study of regulatory T cells in long-lasting Graves disease. Time point described: persistent/refractory GD, antithyroid drugs over 5 years with positive TRAb. PBMC-extracted RNA yielded the TCR library. CDR3 regions were amplified by Arm-PCR using iRepertoire HTBI primers to build TCR beta libraries. TCRdb used MiXCR to reprocess the multiplex PCR reads, holding one entry per CDR3 protein. The sample holds 400,000 to 500,000 distinct CDR3 sequences; about 20% are singletons and the top ten take about an eighth. Sequencing used peripheral blood mononuclear cells (PBMCs), obtained when the disease was refractory, from a patient treated with antithyroid drugs. The receptors stem from a female donor with Graves disease.

This clonotype was counted at least ten times. The J gene is TRBJ1-5, the V gene TRBV6-5; possibly TRBD1 for D (6 bases). Per germline, CDR1 MNHEY and CDR2 SVGAGI. The V gene lost 4 bases and the J gene lost 3 bases, with 13 bases spanning the gap. The CDR3 consists of 15 residues. CDR3 residues: CASSSQGSPNQPQHF. The CDR3 nucleotides are TGTGCCAGCAGTTCCCAGGGGTCCCCCAATCAGCCCCAGCATTTT.

This clonotype was counted ten times or more. The chain combines TRBV5-6 with TRBJ1-1; D unresolved. V lost 5 bases, J lost 0 bases, and 11 bases lay in between. Germline lookup yields CDR1 SGHDT and CDR2 YYEEEE. This CDR3 comprises 14 residues. The CDR3 here is CASRLGSLNTEAFF. The CDR3 DNA is TGTGCCAGCAGACTCGGCAGCCTGAACACTGAAGCTTTCTTT.

This clonotype was picked up many times. The V gene is TRBV12-3 or TRBV12-4, the J gene TRBJ1-1; unclear D gene. The CDR3 spans 12 residues. Trimming removed 7 bases at V and 3 bases at J, with 9 bases between. CDR3 nucleotides: TGTGCCAGCACACGAAAGGACACTGAAGCTTTCTTT. It translates to CASTRKDTEAFF.

This clonotype was observed a handful of times. This rearrangement joins TRBV29-1 to TRBJ2-7; perhaps TRBD2 as D (5 bases). Trimming removed 0 bases at V and 3 bases at J, with 9 bases between. This CDR3 has 13 residues. The germline CDR1 and CDR2 sequences are SQVTM and ANQGSEA. The CDR3 coding sequence is TGCAGCGTTGAAGATTCGGGGTACTACGAGCAGTACTTC. Translated: CSVEDSGYYEQYF.

This clonotype was seen at least ten times. This chain connects TRBV10-3 to TRBJ1-1; TRBD1 might be the D (5 bases). Germline CDR1 ENHRY, CDR2 SYGVKD. The ends were cut back, 7 bases at V and 4 bases at J, with 16 bases in the middle. The CDR3 has 14 amino acids. The CDR3 coding sequence is TGTGCCATCACAGCCTCGGACGGGGCCACTGAAGCTTTCTTT. Translated, it gives CAITASDGATEAFF.

This clonotype was seen a handful of times. The chain recombines TRBV20-1 with TRBJ2-4; TRBD2 matches at 11 bases. The germline V gene encodes CDR1 DFQATT and CDR2 SNEGSKA (reference sequence). This CDR3 spans 16 amino acids. The junction had 9 bases not matched to a gene; V was cut back by 7 bases and J by 1 base. The DNA for the CDR3 is TGCAGTGTCGGGACTAGCGGCAGCGGGGCCAAAAACATTCAGTACTTC. Its translation is CSVGTSGSGAKNIQYF.

This clonotype was recorded at least ten times. This chain connects TRBV7-9 to TRBJ2-5; D possibly corresponds to TRBD1 (5 bases). The CDR3 has 13 residues. V dropped 5 bases and J dropped 4 bases, with 11 bases sitting between them. Germline CDR1 and CDR2: SEHNR and FQNEAQ (reference sequence). CDR3 nucleotide sequence: TGTGCCAGCAGCATTGAAGGGGTAGAGACCCAGTACTTC. Encoded protein: CASSIEGVETQYF.

The chain carries TRBV19 and TRBJ2-3, with 9 positions matching TRBD2. Unmatched junction bases numbered 8, after V lost 4 bases and J lost 3 bases. Per the germline V gene, CDR1 is LNHDA and CDR2 is SQIVND (reference sequence). The CDR3 sequence is 16 residues long. CDR3 in DNA: TGTGCCAGTAGTAAGCGGGCGGGGGGGGGGACAGATACGCAGTATTTT. Its translation: CASSKRAGGGTDTQYF.

The chain couples TRBV6-1 to TRBJ2-4, with TRBD1 matching over 7 bases. Germline V gene data show CDR1 as MNHNS and CDR2 as SASEGT. The CDR3 sequence is 14 residues long. Trimming at V came to 6 bases and at J to 1 base, leaving 3 bases not matched to a gene. CDR3 residues: CASRQGVAKNIQYF. The CDR3 DNA reads TGTGCCAGCAGGCAGGGGGTGGCCAAAAACATTCAGTACTTC.

This clonotype was observed many times. V usage is TRBV7-2 and J usage is TRBJ2-7, with 8 nucleotides matching TRBD1. CDR3 size: 15 residues. The germline CDR1 and CDR2 sequences are SGHTA and FQGNSA. V lost 1 base and J lost 3; bases outside the gene matches: 5. CDR3 nucleotides: TGTGCCAGCAGCTTAGTCCAGGGGGCTTACTACGAGCAGTACTTC. It encodes CASSLVQGAYYEQYF. Using reference TRBV7-2 and TRBJ2-7 for the parts outside the CDR3, the full variable domain is GAGVSQSPSNKVTEKGKDVELRCDPISGHTALYWYRQSLGQGLEFLIYFQGNSAPDKSGLPSDRFSAERTGGSVSTLTIQRTQQEDSAVYLCASSLVQGAYYEQYFGPGTRLTVT.

The V call is TRBV12-3 or TRBV12-4, the J call TRBJ2-2; 11 bases align to TRBD2. The CDR3 loop spans 14 amino acids. With 6 bases clipped from V and 8 bases from J, the junction kept 5 bases outside the gene matches. Here the CDR3 reads CASRRLAGLGELFF. In DNA, the CDR3 is TGTGCCAGCAGAAGACTAGCGGGACTTGGGGAGCTGTTTTTT.

J is TRBJ2-2 and V is TRBV11-2; a weak D match, TRBD2 (6 bases). Germline V CDR1 and CDR2: SGHAT, FQNNGV. The CDR3 extends over 18 amino acids. Trimming left V 0 bases short and J 7 bases short, with 21 bases between. For the CDR3, the DNA is TGTGCCAGCAGCTTAGAAAGGCGGGGTTCGGCGGCCCACGGGGAGCTGTTTTTT. Its translation is CASSLERRGSAAHGELFF.